This T cell receptor (beta chain) was documented in a study of cytomegalovirus exposure and HLA in healthy donors. Study observations and caveats: A missense variant in DCLRE1C was later tied to TCR beta V- and J-gene trimming.

The V end lost 4 bases, the J end lost 5 bases, and 2 bases lay between the germline ends. The CDR3 length is 10 residues. Germline CDR1 reads SEHNR; CDR2 reads FQNEAQ (reference sequence). Primers for the PCR totalled 60 Vbeta and 13 Jbeta. Using immunoSEQ multiplex PCR, the repertoire was profiled, and TCRdb retains in-frame clones only, with some absent. The profile covers around 120,000 clones, with about four fifths appearing a single time and about 9.1% taken by the ten largest. Worth noting for this clone: Its antigen remains unknown.

This sequence joins TRBV7-9 and TRBJ1-2; D is ambiguous. The sequence came from a woman aged 45-65 years in good health and CMV-seropositive. The specimen sequenced was PBMCs. CDR3 in amino acids: CASSSYGYTF. The CDR3 nucleotides read TGTGCCAGCAGCTCGTATGGCTACACCTTC.